The next 9 T cell receptor beta chains were all read from a single sample in a study of tissue T cells after allogeneic stem cell transplantation. Data came from immunoSEQ multiplex PCR; TCRdb stores just in-frame clones and leaves some out. The sample comprises some 48,000 clones, around 67% of which are singletons, and 0.7% rests with the top ten. The specimen sequenced was sorted cells pooled from one or two spleens. The receptors shown here come from a pool of C57BL/6 mice in good health.

This clone has more than one count but fewer than ten. Any gene name here is a mouse gene name. The read is 1 residue too short to cover the CDR3 end, so that end is filled in from the germline J gene. The chain joins TRBV21 to TRBJ2-1; tentative D call: TRBD2 (6 bases). TRBV21 is given ORF status, its function remaining uncertain. V was shortened by 4 bases and J by 1 base, with 8 bases between the two germline ends. The CDR3 extends over 14 amino acids. The sequenced part of the CDR3 DNA is TGTGCTAGCAGTCCTGGGGCAAACTATGCTGAGCAGTTC. Protein sequence: CASSPGANYAEQF. The whole CDR3 region reads CASSPGANYAEQFF.

Concerning this clone: Mouse gene names and germline throughout. With the read ending 1 residue before the CDR3 end, the germline J gene is used to fill in that end. The chain is built from TRBV13-1 and TRBJ2-3, with a weak D call TRBD1 (6 bases). V was pared by 3 bases and J by 1 base, with 6 bases between. The germline CDR1 and CDR2 sequences are NSHNY and SYGAGN. This CDR3 has 13 amino acids. The chain's CDR3 is CASSGQGAETLYF. CDR3 DNA (partial): TGTGCCAGCAGTGGACAGGGTGCAGAAACGCTGTAT.

With respect to this clone: Mouse gene names apply. The read halts 1 residue ahead of the CDR3 end, with the missing end drawn from the germline J gene. Other DNA variants within this sample encode the same CDR3. The chain recombines TRBV19 with TRBJ2-5, with D hard to call. Germline V gene data show CDR1 as FNHDT and CDR2 as SITEND (reference sequence). The CDR3 consists of 11 residues. The V gene lost 5 bases and the J gene lost 4 bases, with 5 bases spanning the gap. CDR3 DNA, as far as it was read: TGTGCCAGCAGCCCCGAAGACACCCAGTAC. Translated, it gives CASSPEDTQY. The whole CDR3 sequence is CASSPEDTQYF.

The table lists this clone with a few counts. Mouse names are used for the genes. The read ends 1 residue shy of where the CDR3 ends; the end is completed using the germline J gene. The V and J genes are TRBV12-1 and TRBJ1-5, with TRBD1 as a possible D gene (5 bases). The V end lost 2 bases, the J end lost 0 bases, and 10 bases lay between the germline ends. Germline V gene data show CDR1 as SGHSN and CDR2 as HYEKVE. The CDR3 totals 15 residues. The chain's CDR3 is CASSPSRVNNQAPLF. The covered CDR3 bases are TGTGCCAGCTCTCCCAGCAGGGTTAACAACCAGGCTCCGCTT.

A word on this clone: Genes and germline come from the mouse. Read data end 1 residue before the CDR3 end; the end is taken from the germline J gene. The chain carries TRBV13-3 and TRBJ2-4, with 8 bases aligning to TRBD2. Losses at the gene ends were 5 bases for V and 1 base for J; bases not matched to a gene: 3. The CDR3 has 14 amino acids. Germline lookup yields CDR1 NNHDY and CDR2 SYVADS. The chain's CDR3 is CASRLTGGQNTLYF. The covered CDR3 bases are TGTGCCAGCAGACTGACTGGGGGTCAAAACACCTTGTAC. The full variable domain, rest sourced from reference TRBV13-3 and TRBJ2-4, is EAAVTQSPRSKVAVTGGKVTLSCHQTNNHDYMYWYRQDTGHGLRLIHYSYVADSTEKGDIPDGYKASRPSQENFSLILELASLSQTAVYFCASRLTGGQNTLYFGAGTRLSVL.

With regard to this clone: Genes here carry mouse names. The CDR3 end falls 1 residue outside the read, so it is completed with the germline J gene. The chain carries TRBV16 and TRBJ2-3; 7 nucleotides match TRBD1. The CDR3 extends over 13 amino acids. The germline V gene encodes CDR1 SGHSA and CDR2 FRNQAP. J gave up 3 bases and V 3 bases, and 0 bases lay outside the gene matches. The CDR3 bases that were read are TGTGCAAGCAGCTTGACAGGGGCAGAAACGCTGTAT. Its protein is CASSLTGAETLY. Given in full, the CDR3 is CASSLTGAETLYF.

Note on this clone: Mouse names are used for the genes. The read gets to within 1 residue of the CDR3 end, and the germline J gene fills in the rest. The chain has TRBV12-1 and TRBJ2-4; 10 nucleotides line up with TRBD2. The CDR3 length is 14 residues. Germline V lookup: CDR1 SGHSN, CDR2 HYEKVE. V dropped 0 bases and J dropped 6; count of bases not matched to a gene: 2. The sequenced part of the CDR3 DNA is TGTGCCAGCTCTCTCTCGACTGGGGGGAACACCTTGTAC. Translated: CASSLSTGGNTLY. The entire CDR3 protein reads CASSLSTGGNTLYF.

Of note for this clone: Gene names are mouse gene names. The read comes to an end 1 residue before the CDR3 does, leaving the germline J gene to fill in the end. The rearrangement links TRBV19 to TRBJ2-2, with 8 positions matching TRBD2. J gave up 4 bases and V 0 bases, and 2 bases lay outside the gene matches. This CDR3 spans 15 amino acids. Per germline, CDR1 FNHDT and CDR2 SITEND (reference sequence). Partial CDR3 DNA: TGTGCCAGCAGTATAGGGGGGGGCGGCACCGGGCAGCTCTAC. Encoded protein: CASSIGGGGTGQLY. The full-length CDR3 reads as CASSIGGGGTGQLYF.

Details on this clone: Genes and germline are mouse. The same CDR3 is also encoded by other DNA sequences in this sample. This chain's CDR3 is CASSRDPSQNTLYF. The covered CDR3 bases are TGTGCCAGCTCCCGGGACCCGAGTCAAAACACCTTGTAC. This chain links TRBV12-1 with TRBJ2-4; D may match TRBD1 or TRBD2 (5 bases each). The CDR3 end lies 1 residue beyond the end of the read and is filled in from the germline J gene. V lost 4 bases, J lost 0 bases, and 10 bases lay in between. In germline, CDR1 is SGHSN, CDR2 HYEKVE. The length of the CDR3 is 14 residues.